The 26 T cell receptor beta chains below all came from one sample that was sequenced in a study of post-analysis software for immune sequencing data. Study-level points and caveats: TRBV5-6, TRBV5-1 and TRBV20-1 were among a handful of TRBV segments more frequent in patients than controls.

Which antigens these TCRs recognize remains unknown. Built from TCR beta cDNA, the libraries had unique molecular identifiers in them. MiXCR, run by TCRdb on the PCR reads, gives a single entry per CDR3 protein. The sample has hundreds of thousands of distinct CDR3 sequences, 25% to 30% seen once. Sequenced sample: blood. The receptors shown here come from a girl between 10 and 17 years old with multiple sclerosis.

The CDR3 protein is CASSDRGLAGPRSYNEQFF. In DNA, the CDR3 is TGTGCCAGCAGTGATAGGGGACTAGCGGGACCCCGCTCCTACAATGAGCAGTTCTTC. The gene calls are TRBV6-1 and TRBJ2-1; 13 bases map to TRBD2. This CDR3 is built from 19 residues. After removal of 3 bases from V and 0 bases from J, the junction contained 8 bases not matched to a gene. Germline V gene data show CDR1 as MNHNS and CDR2 as SASEGT.

Written as DNA, the CDR3 is TGTGCCAGCAGTGAGCCCGGTAATGAAAAACTGTTTTTT. Protein product: CASSEPGNEKLFF. The chain carries TRBV25-1 and TRBJ1-4; D is ambiguous. V was shortened by 3 bases and J by 4 bases, with 6 bases between the two germline ends. Germline lookup yields CDR1 MGHDK and CDR2 SYGVNS. The CDR3 covers 13 residues.

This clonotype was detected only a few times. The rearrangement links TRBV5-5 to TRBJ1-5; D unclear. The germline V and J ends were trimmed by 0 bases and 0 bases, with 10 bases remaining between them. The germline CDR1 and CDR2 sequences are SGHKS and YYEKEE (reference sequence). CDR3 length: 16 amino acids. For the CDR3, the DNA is TGTGCCAGCAGCTTGGGACGGCATCATAGCAATCAGCCCCAGCATTTT. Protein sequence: CASSLGRHHSNQPQHF.

The CDR3 sequence: CASSLTGTGSNQPQHF. CDR3 DNA: TGTGCCAGCAGCTTAACAGGGACAGGCAGCAATCAGCCCCAGCATTTT. This rearrangement joins TRBV7-6 to TRBJ1-5, with TRBD1 identical over 8 bases. V was clipped by 2 bases and J by 1 base; unmatched bases: 4. This CDR3 is 16 amino acids long. The germline CDR1 and CDR2 sequences are SGHVS and FNYEAQ.

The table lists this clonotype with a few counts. In DNA form, the CDR3 reads TGTGCCAGCAGCCAGGTAGCGGGTAGTTCGTACTTC. Protein: CASSQVAGSSYF. The chain joins TRBV14 to TRBJ2-5, with TRBD2 identical over 7 bases. Germline lookup yields CDR1 SGHDN and CDR2 FVKESK. V lost 3 bases to trimming and J lost 13 bases; unmatched junction nucleotides: 8. The length of the CDR3 is 12 residues.

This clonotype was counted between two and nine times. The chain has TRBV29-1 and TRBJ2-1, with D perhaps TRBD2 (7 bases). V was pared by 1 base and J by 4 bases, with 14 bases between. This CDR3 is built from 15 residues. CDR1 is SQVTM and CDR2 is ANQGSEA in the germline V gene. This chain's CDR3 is CSVEVQGTTYNEQFF. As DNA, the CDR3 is TGCAGCGTTGAAGTTCAGGGGACTACATACAATGAGCAGTTCTTC.

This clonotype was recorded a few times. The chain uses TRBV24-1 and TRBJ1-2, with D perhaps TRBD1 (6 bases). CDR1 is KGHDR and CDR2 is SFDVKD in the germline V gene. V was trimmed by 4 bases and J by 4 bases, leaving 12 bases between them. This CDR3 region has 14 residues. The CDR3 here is CATSDRGLGYGYTF. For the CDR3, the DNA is TGTGCCACCAGTGACAGGGGATTAGGCTATGGCTACACCTTC.

CDR3: CASSIRDRRPYEQYF. The CDR3 DNA follows: TGTGCCAGCAGCATCCGGGACAGGAGGCCCTACGAGCAGTACTTC. The chain combines TRBV5-5 with TRBJ2-7, with 8 positions matching TRBD1. The length of the CDR3 is 15 residues. Germline V lookup: CDR1 SGHKS, CDR2 YYEKEE (reference sequence). Trimming took 4 bases from V and 2 from J; bases not matched to a gene: 8.

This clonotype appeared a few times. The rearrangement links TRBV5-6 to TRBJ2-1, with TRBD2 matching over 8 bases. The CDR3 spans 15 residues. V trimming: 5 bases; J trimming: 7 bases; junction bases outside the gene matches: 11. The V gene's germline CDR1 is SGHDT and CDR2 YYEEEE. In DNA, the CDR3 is TGTGCCAGCAGGCCGAGGGTAGCGGGGTGGAATGAGCAGTTCTTC. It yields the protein CASRPRVAGWNEQFF.

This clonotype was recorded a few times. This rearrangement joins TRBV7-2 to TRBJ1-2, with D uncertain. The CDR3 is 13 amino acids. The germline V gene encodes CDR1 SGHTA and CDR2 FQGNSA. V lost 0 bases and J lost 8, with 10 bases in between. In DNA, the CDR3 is TGTGCCAGCAGCTTAGCTTCCCTCACCGGCTACACCTTC. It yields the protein CASSLASLTGYTF.

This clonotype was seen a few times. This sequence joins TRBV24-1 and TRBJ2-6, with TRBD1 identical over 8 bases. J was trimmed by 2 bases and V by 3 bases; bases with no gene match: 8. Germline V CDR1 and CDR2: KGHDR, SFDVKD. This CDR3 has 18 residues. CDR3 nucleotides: TGTGCCACCAGTGATGTGGACAGGGCCGGCCCTGGGGCCAACGTCCTGACTTTC. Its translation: CATSDVDRAGPGANVLTF.

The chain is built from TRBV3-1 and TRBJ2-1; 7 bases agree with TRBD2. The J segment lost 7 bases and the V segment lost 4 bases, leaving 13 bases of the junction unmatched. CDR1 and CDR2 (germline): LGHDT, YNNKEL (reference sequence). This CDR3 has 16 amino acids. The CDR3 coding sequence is TGTGCCAGCAGCCCAACTCATCGACTAGCTTGGAATGAGCAGTTCTTC. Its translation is CASSPTHRLAWNEQFF.

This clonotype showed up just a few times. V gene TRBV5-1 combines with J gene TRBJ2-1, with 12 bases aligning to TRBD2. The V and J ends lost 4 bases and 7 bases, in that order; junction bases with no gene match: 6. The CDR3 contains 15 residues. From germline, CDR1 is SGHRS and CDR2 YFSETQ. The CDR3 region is CASSIRLAGVNEQFF. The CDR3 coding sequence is TGCGCCAGCAGCATCCGACTAGCGGGGGTAAATGAGCAGTTCTTC.

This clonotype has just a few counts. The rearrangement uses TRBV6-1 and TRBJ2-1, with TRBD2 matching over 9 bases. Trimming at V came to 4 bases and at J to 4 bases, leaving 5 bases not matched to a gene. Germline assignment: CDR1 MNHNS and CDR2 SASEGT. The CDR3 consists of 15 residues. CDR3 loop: CASSVLAGEYNEQFF. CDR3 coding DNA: TGTGCCAGCAGTGTTTTAGCGGGAGAGTACAATGAGCAGTTCTTC.

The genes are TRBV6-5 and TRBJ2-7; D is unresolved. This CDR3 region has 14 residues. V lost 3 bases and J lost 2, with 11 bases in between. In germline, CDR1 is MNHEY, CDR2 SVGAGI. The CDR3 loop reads CASSYGIGPYEQYF. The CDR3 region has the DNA TGTGCCAGCAGTTATGGTATCGGCCCCTACGAGCAGTACTTC.

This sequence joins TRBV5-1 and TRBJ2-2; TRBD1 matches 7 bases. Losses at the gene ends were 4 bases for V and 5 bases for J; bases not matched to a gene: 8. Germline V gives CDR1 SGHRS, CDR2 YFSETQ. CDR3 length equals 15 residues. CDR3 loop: CASSPDRVETGELFF. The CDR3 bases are TGCGCCAGCAGCCCTGACAGGGTAGAGACCGGGGAGCTGTTTTTT.

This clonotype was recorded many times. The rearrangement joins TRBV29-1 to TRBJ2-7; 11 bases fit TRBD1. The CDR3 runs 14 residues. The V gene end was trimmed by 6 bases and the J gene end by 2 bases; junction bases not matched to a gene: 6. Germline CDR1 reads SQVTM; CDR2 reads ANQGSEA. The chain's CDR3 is CSVPGQGGAYEQYF. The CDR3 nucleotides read TGCAGCGTCCCGGGACAGGGGGGGGCCTACGAGCAGTACTTC.

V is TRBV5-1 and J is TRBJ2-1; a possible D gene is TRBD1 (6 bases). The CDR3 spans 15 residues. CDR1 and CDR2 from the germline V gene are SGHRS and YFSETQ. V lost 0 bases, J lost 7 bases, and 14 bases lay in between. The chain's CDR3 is CASSLEQGSGNEQFF. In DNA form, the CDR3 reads TGCGCCAGCAGCTTGGAACAGGGATCGGGGAATGAGCAGTTCTTC.

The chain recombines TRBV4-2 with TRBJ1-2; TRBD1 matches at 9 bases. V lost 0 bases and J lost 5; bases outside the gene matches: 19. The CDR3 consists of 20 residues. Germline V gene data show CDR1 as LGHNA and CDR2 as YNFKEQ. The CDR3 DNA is TGTGCCAGCAGCCAAGATGCTTATCCCTCTCCGGGACAGGGCCATTATGGCTACACCTTC. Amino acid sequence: CASSQDAYPSPGQGHYGYTF.

The CDR3 nucleotides are TGTGCCAGCAGCTTGGCGACAGGGAATAATTCACCCCTCCACTTT. Protein: CASSLATGNNSPLHF. The V gene is TRBV5-6, the J gene TRBJ1-6, with 7 bases lining up with TRBD1. Germline V lookup: CDR1 SGHDT, CDR2 YYEEEE. This CDR3 region has 15 residues. Trimming took 0 bases from V and 5 from J; bases not matched to a gene: 2.

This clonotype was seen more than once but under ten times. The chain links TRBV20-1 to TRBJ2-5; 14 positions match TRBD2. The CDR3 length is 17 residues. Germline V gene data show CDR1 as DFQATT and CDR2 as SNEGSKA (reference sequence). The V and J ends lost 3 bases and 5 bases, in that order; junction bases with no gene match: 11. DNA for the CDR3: TGCAGTGCTAGTACCGGGACTAGCGGGAGATATCTCGAGACCCAGTACTTC. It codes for CSASTGTSGRYLETQYF.

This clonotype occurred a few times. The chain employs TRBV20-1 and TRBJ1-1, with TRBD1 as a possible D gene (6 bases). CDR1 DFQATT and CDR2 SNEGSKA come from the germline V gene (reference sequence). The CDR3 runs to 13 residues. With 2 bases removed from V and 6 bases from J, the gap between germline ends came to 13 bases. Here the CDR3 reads CSARPGTRPEAFF. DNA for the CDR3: TGCAGTGCTAGACCCGGGACAAGGCCTGAAGCTTTCTTT.

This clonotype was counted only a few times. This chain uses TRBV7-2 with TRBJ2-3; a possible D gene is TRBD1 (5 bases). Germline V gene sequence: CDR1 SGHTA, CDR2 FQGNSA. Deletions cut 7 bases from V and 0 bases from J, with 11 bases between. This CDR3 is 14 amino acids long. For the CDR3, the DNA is TGTGCCAGCACTAGGGGCCATAGCACAGATACGCAGTATTTT. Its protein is CASTRGHSTDTQYF.

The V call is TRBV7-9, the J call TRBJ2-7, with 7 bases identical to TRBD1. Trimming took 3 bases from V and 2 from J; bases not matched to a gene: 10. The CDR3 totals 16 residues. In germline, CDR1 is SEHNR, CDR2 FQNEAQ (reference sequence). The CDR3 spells CASSLGTGTEAYEQYF. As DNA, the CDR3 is TGTGCCAGCAGCTTGGGAACCGGGACAGAGGCCTACGAGCAGTACTTC. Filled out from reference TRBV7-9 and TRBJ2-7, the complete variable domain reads DTGVSQNPRHKITKRGQNVTFRCDPISEHNRLYWYRQTLGQGPEFLTYFQNEAQLEKSRLLSDRFSAERPKGSFSTLEIQRTEQGDSAMYLCASSLGTGTEAYEQYFGPGTRLTVT.

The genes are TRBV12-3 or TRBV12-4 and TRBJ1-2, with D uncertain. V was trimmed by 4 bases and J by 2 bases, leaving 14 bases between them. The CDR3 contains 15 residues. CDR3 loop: CASSSREGRNYGYTF. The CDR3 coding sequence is TGTGCCAGCAGTTCCCGGGAAGGGAGGAACTATGGCTACACCTTC.

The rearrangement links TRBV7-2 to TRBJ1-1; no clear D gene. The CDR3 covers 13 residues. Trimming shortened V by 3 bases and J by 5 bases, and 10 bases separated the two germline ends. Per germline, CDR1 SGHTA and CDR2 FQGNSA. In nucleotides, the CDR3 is TGTGCCAGCAGCTTCGGGGTAGAGACTGAAGCTTTCTTT. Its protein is CASSFGVETEAFF.